This T cell receptor (beta chain) came from a study of blood T cell repertoires in COVID-19. Looking at the study overall: Acute and convalescent COVID-19 samples came from the United States, Italy and Spain. T cells, B-cell-depleted T cells, or PBMCs provided the cDNA or gDNA that served as material.

The Seattle site enrolled patients during active infection and followed them longitudinally. The method was immunoSEQ multiplex PCR; TCRdb's version includes in-frame clones alone and lacks a portion of them. The sample lists around 180,000 clones, around 80% occurring once. The germline gives CDR1 LGHDT, CDR2 YNNKEL (reference sequence). The CDR3 runs 14 residues. The V and J ends lost 0 bases and 6 bases respectively, with 12 bases between them. The genes are TRBV3-1 (or the pseudogene TRBV3-2) and TRBJ2-7, with D perhaps matching TRBD1 (7 bases). This TCR derives from a woman older than 75 with COVID-19, enrolled during active disease. Material for sequencing was peripheral blood. The CDR3: CASSQDPGGLEQYF. The CDR3 DNA reads as TGTGCCAGCAGCCAAGACCCAGGGGGACTCGAGCAGTACTTC.